This T cell receptor beta chain was captured by sequencing in a study of identical twins. Losses at the gene ends were 2 bases for V and 0 bases for J; bases not matched to a gene: 12. Per germline, CDR1 SQVTM and CDR2 ANQGSEA. The CDR3 contains 18 residues. This clonotype was picked up many times. TCRdb itself ran the 5' RACE reads through MiXCR, one entry per CDR3 protein. The data hold some 710,000 distinct CDR3 sequences, with around 5.7% observed a single time. This TCR came from a man aged 18 to 29 in good health. The chain joins TRBV29-1 to TRBJ2-1; 8 positions match TRBD2. The sample comprised naive T cells sorted from blood. This chain's CDR3 is CSVEPTSARVSSYNEQFF. Written as DNA, the CDR3 is TGCAGCGTTGAACCGACTAGCGCAAGAGTAAGCTCCTACAATGAGCAGTTCTTC.